This T cell receptor beta chain was documented in a study of T cells after yellow fever vaccination. This CDR3 spans 16 amino acids. V was pared by 5 bases and J by 14 bases, with 16 bases of the junction left unmatched. Germline V gene sequence: CDR1 LNHDA, CDR2 SQIVND (reference sequence). TCRdb ran MiXCR on the 5' RACE reads and lists one entry per CDR3 protein. This table has approximately 510,000 distinct CDR3 sequences, about a fifth appearing once. The sequencing here drew on PBMCs, taken less than 25 days after the first yellow fever vaccination. This sequence was found in a man aged 18-30 years who received the YFV17D yellow fever vaccine. This chain links TRBV19 with TRBJ2-3; 13 bases line up with TRBD2. The CDR3 is CASSQSLTSGGASRYF. For the CDR3, the DNA is TGTGCCAGTAGTCAATCGCTCACTAGCGGGGGGGCCAGCCGGTATTTT.